This TCR beta chain derives from a study of control samples from healthy donors and cancer patients. The method was immunoSEQ multiplex PCR; TCRdb's version includes in-frame clones alone and lacks a portion of them. The repertoire holds about 150,000 clones, with approximately 94% as singletons. The CDR3 covers 13 residues. CDR1 and CDR2 from the germline V gene are MNHEY and SVGAGI. Trimming took 11 bases from V and 1 from J; bases not matched to a gene: 4. This chain links TRBV6-5 with TRBJ1-5; 8 bases agree with TRBD1. The material sequenced was blood. This clonotype was sampled from a woman aged 40 to 55 in good health. CDR3 amino acids: CAGTGGSNQPQHF. For the CDR3, the DNA is TGTGCCGGAACAGGGGGAAGCAATCAGCCCCAGCATTTT.